This T cell receptor (beta chain) was documented in a study of shared clonotypes between healthy human individuals. Study donors comprised healthy, HIV-negative adults devoid of recent acute infection or vaccination. The germline CDR1 and CDR2 sequences are SNHLY and FYNNEI. The CDR3 runs 14 residues. The V gene lost 6 bases and the J gene lost 5 bases, with 17 bases spanning the gap. At the deep level, the assay was run. On ten immunoSEQ deep assay plates, unsorted PBMC DNA was sequenced. The assay was immunoSEQ multiplex PCR, and TCRdb's table has in-frame clones only and misses some. Seen here are about 480,000 clones, 60% to 80% observed once, and the top ten hold under 15%.

Sequences were obtained from PBMCs. This receptor was obtained from a woman in her 40s in good health. Some clones in this sample may be carry-over from other donors' samples. This sequence joins TRBV2 and TRBJ2-7; TRBD2 might be the D (6 bases). The CDR3 here is CASSDSGRHNEQYF. In DNA, the CDR3 is TGTGCCAGCAGCGATTCCGGGAGACACAACGAGCAGTACTTC.